This T cell receptor (beta chain) was captured by sequencing in a study of T cells in Graves' hyperthyroidism and ophthalmopathy. This clonotype showed up many times. This CDR3 is 19 amino acids long. After removal of 5 bases from V and 5 bases from J, the junction contained 19 bases not matched to a gene. Germline loops: CDR1 LGHDT, CDR2 YNNKEL (reference sequence). Amplification yielded TCR beta CDR3 regions, with RNA transcripts as the source. TCR CDR3 regions were first amplified by RT-PCR with HTBI primers. TCRdb passed the multiplex PCR reads through MiXCR, listing each CDR3 protein once. The sample consists of approximately 400,000 distinct CDR3 sequences, more than 12% of them appearing once. Graves' hyperthyroidism showing no ophthalmopathy progression within 18 months was considered stable. Patients aged 18 to 65 had newly diagnosed hyperthyroidism of under 2 months' duration. Patients were excluded because of uncontrolled infection, other autoimmune disease, pregnancy or lactation. Fresh peripheral blood, 8 to 10 ml, was the source of the PBMCs.

This clonotype originated in a woman aged 30 to 39 with Graves' hyperthyroidism. Sequencing was carried out using blood. The chain employs TRBV3-1 and TRBJ2-5; 11 bases align to TRBD2. CDR3 nucleotides: TGTGCCAGCAGCTCCCTAGCGGGAGGCGGTGAGGTGGGGGCTGAGACCCAGTACTTC. As protein: CASSSLAGGGEVGAETQYF.